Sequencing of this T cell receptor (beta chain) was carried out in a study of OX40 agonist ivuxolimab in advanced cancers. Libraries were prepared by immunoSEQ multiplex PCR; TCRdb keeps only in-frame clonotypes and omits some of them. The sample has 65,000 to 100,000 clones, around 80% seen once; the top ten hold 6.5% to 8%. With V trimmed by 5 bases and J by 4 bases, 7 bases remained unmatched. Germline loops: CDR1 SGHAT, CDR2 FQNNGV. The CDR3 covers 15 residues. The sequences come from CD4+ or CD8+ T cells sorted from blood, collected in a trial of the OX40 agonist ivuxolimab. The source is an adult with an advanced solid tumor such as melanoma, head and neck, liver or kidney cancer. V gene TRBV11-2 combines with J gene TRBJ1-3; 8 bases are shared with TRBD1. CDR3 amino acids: CASSLGQGGGNTIYF. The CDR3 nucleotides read TGTGCCAGCAGCCTCGGACAGGGAGGGGGAAACACCATATATTTT.